This T cell receptor beta chain came from a study of T cell responses to AZD1222 COVID-19 vaccine. Regarding the study as a whole: White British donors predominated, females outnumbered males, and clonal diversity was possibly underestimated. Just five to seven AZD1222 recipients tested seropositive at baseline. Among vaccine-associated CD4 TCRs, coverage spanned spike, with dominance at 160-218 and 743-854. A reported finding is that nearly half of spike-specific TCRs target unmutated variant regions.

The table came from immunoSEQ multiplex PCR; TCRdb's copy has only in-frame clones and leaves some out. The table lists approximately 88,000 clones, about nine tenths of them singletons. About this clone itself: Its antigen is as yet unknown.

This clonotype originated in an adult who received the AZD1222 COVID-19 vaccine. Material: peripheral blood, obtained 28 days after the second AZD1222 dose.

CDR3 coding DNA: TGTGCCAGCAGCATAGGCTTTTTCTACGAGCAGTACTTC. As protein: CASSIGFFYEQYF. The chain couples TRBV11-2 to TRBJ2-7; D gene ambiguous. The germline V and J ends were trimmed by 5 bases and 3 bases, with 11 bases remaining between them. The CDR3 sequence is 13 residues long. Per the germline V gene, CDR1 is SGHAT and CDR2 is FQNNGV.